A single sample gave rise to the 28 T cell receptor beta chains below, sequenced in a study of early T cells in non-severe SARS-CoV-2 infection. In TCRdb, the 5' RACE reads were re-called with MiXCR into one record per CDR3 protein. The profile shows roughly 57,000 distinct CDR3 sequences, roughly an eighth of them singletons. This specimen consisted of whole blood, obtained at baseline. The receptors here all came from an adult who was a healthcare worker with PCR-confirmed SARS-CoV-2 infection or an uninfected control (not recorded which).

The V call is TRBV5-4, the J call TRBJ2-2; TRBD2 matches at 12 bases. Germline CDR1 reads SGHNT; CDR2 reads YYREEE (reference sequence). V shed 3 bases and J 8 bases; nucleotides not matched to a gene: 14. The CDR3 totals 18 residues. CDR3: CASSSGTRAGTSGGELFF. The CDR3 nucleotides are TGTGCCAGCAGCTCGGGGACCCGGGCCGGGACTAGCGGGGGGGAGCTGTTTTTT.

The chain couples TRBV20-1 to TRBJ2-2; D is unresolved. Germline V CDR1 and CDR2: DFQATT, SNEGSKA (reference sequence). The length of the CDR3 is 17 residues. V lost 0 bases and J 1 base, leaving 15 bases between the germline ends. This CDR3 is CSARDLYEQRNTGELFF. For the CDR3, the DNA is TGCAGTGCTAGAGATCTTTACGAACAGAGGAACACCGGGGAGCTGTTTTTT.

Ten or more counts support this clonotype. The chain combines TRBV12-3 or TRBV12-4 with TRBJ2-1; TRBD2 matches at 9 bases. The CDR3 contains 14 residues. The V and J ends lost 5 bases and 6 bases, in that order; junction bases with no gene match: 5. The CDR3 protein is CASSPLAGSNEQFF. CDR3 coding DNA: TGTGCCAGCAGTCCGCTAGCGGGGTCCAATGAGCAGTTCTTC.

This clonotype was found a few times. CDR3 nucleotide sequence: TGTGCCAGCAGCTTACGGGGGGCGGATGAAGCTTTCTTT. Amino acids: CASSLRGADEAFF. This chain joins TRBV7-3 and TRBJ1-1; D may be TRBD1 (6 bases). V was shortened by 2 bases and J by 7 bases, with 11 bases between the two germline ends. This CDR3 is 13 amino acids long. Germline V lookup: CDR1 SGHTA, CDR2 FQGTGA.

The chain couples TRBV20-1 to TRBJ2-3; 11 nucleotides align to TRBD2. After removal of 3 bases from V and 6 bases from J, the junction contained 8 bases not matched to a gene. The CDR3 runs 15 residues. Germline assignment: CDR1 DFQATT and CDR2 SNEGSKA (reference sequence). The CDR3 sequence is CSARNPGLAVDTQYF. CDR3 nucleotides: TGCAGTGCTAGGAACCCGGGACTAGCGGTTGATACGCAGTATTTT.

A few counts support this clonotype. The CDR3 reads CASSQGLAGGKGEQFF. As DNA, the CDR3 is TGTGCCAGCAGCCAAGGACTAGCGGGAGGGAAAGGTGAGCAGTTCTTC. The chain has TRBV14 and TRBJ2-1; 14 bases align to TRBD2. The CDR3 totals 16 residues. The germline V gene has CDR1 SGHDN and CDR2 FVKESK. J gave up 9 bases and V 1 base, and 5 bases lay outside the gene matches.

This clonotype was recorded a few times. The chain links TRBV20-1 to TRBJ2-3; 9 bases fit TRBD2. CDR1 and CDR2 (germline): DFQATT, SNEGSKA (reference sequence). This CDR3 spans 16 amino acids. V lost 0 bases and J lost 3; bases outside the gene matches: 7. Here the CDR3 DNA reads TGCAGTGCTAGAGACCAAATAGCGGGAGAGACAGATACGCAGTATTTT. This codes for CSARDQIAGETDTQYF.

In its sample, this clonotype was seen many times. The chain combines TRBV11-2 with TRBJ2-3; TRBD2 matches 7 bases. The V gene's germline CDR1 is SGHAT and CDR2 FQNNGV. V gave up 5 bases and J gave up 2 bases; unmatched junction bases: 10. This CDR3 contains 16 residues. As DNA, the CDR3 is TGTGCCAGCAGCCTTCGCGGGAGAGAGAACACAGATACGCAGTATTTT. Protein: CASSLRGRENTDTQYF. The full variable domain, rest sourced from reference TRBV11-2 and TRBJ2-3, is EAGVAQSPRYKIIEKRQSVAFWCNPISGHATLYWYQQILGQGPKLLIQFQNNGVVDDSQLPKDRFSAERLKGVDSTLKIQPAKLEDSAVYLCASSLRGRENTDTQYFGPGTRLTVL.

This CDR3 is CASRSPADYGYTF. CDR3 DNA: TGTGCCAGCCGGAGCCCGGCAGACTATGGCTACACCTTC. The rearrangement joins TRBV6-1 to TRBJ1-2; the D is unclear. V was trimmed by 8 bases and J by 3 bases, leaving 13 bases between them. Germline CDR1 reads MNHNS; CDR2 reads SASEGT. This CDR3 has 13 amino acids.

This clonotype was detected a few times. The chain is built from TRBV6-2 or TRBV6-3 and TRBJ2-7; D assignment may be TRBD1 or TRBD2 (6 bases each). With 2 bases removed from V and 6 bases from J, the gap between germline ends came to 29 bases. Germline V gene lookup returns CDR1 MNHEY and CDR2 SVGEGT. The CDR3 sequence is 19 residues long. The CDR3 spells CASSYPSTPSGAYSSEQYF. As DNA, the CDR3 is TGTGCCAGCAGTTACCCCTCGACCCCCTCGGGGGCGTACTCGTCCGAGCAGTACTTC.

This clonotype showed up many times. The chain links TRBV29-1 to TRBJ2-5; D gene unclear. CDR3 length equals 8 residues. Trimming removed 5 bases at V and 9 bases at J, with 4 bases between. The germline V gene has CDR1 SQVTM and CDR2 ANQGSEA. For the CDR3, the DNA is TGCAGCGTTCAGCCCCAGTACTTC. It translates to CSVQPQYF.

A few counts support this clonotype. The V call is TRBV7-2, the J call TRBJ2-7; a weak D match, TRBD2 (6 bases). Looked up from germline, CDR1 is SGHTA and CDR2 is FQGNSA. Trimming took off 2 bases at V and 3 bases at J, with 11 bases between the two ends. This CDR3 has 14 residues. The CDR3 spells CASSLRERRYEQYF. The CDR3 DNA sequence: TGTGCCAGCAGCTTACGGGAGCGGCGCTACGAGCAGTACTTC.

The rearrangement joins TRBV7-3 to TRBJ2-5; 14 bases line up with TRBD2. The germline CDR1 and CDR2 sequences are SGHTA and FQGTGA. This CDR3 comprises 16 residues. The V segment lost 5 bases and the J segment 2 bases; nucleotides outside the gene matches: 4. The CDR3 loop reads CASSAGLAGGQETQYF. The CDR3 nucleotides read TGTGCCAGCAGCGCCGGACTAGCGGGAGGACAAGAGACCCAGTACTTC.

In its sample, this clonotype was seen many times. The chain links TRBV29-1 to TRBJ1-1; D unclear. Germline assignment: CDR1 SQVTM and CDR2 ANQGSEA. V was cut by 7 bases and J by 2 bases, with 17 bases left in between. This CDR3 comprises 14 residues. The CDR3 DNA reads as TGCAGCGCCGACCGTCCCGAGGGAAACACTGAAGCTTTCTTT. Translation: CSADRPEGNTEAFF.

CDR3 sequence (DNA): TGCGCCAGCAGCCAAGATTACCCTTTGGGGACAGGGAAATTGCTTGGGCAGTACTTC. It codes for CASSQDYPLGTGKLLGQYF. This rearrangement joins TRBV4-3 to TRBJ2-7; TRBD1 matches at 9 bases. The CDR3 sequence is 19 residues long. Germline V gene data show CDR1 as LGHNA and CDR2 as YSLEER. V lost 0 bases and J lost 9; bases outside the gene matches: 21.

This clonotype has just a few counts. The chain has TRBV7-3 and TRBJ2-3; D is uncertain. Trimming cost V 2 bases and J 6 bases, with 15 bases left between them. The germline gives CDR1 SGHTA, CDR2 FQGTGA. The length of the CDR3 is 15 residues. In nucleotides, the CDR3 is TGTGCCAGCAGCTTAGAGACCGGCTGGGCGGATACGCAGTATTTT. Translated, it gives CASSLETGWADTQYF.

This clonotype was found a few times. This chain's CDR3 is CASSFDRGSYEQFF. The CDR3 bases are TGTGCCAGCAGCTTTGACAGGGGGTCTTATGAGCAGTTCTTC. The chain employs TRBV5-4 and TRBJ2-1; 9 nucleotides align to TRBD1. CDR1 SGHNT and CDR2 YYREEE come from the germline V gene (reference sequence). V was pared by 2 bases and J by 8 bases, with 5 bases of the junction left unmatched. The CDR3 consists of 14 residues.

The chain carries TRBV6-1 and TRBJ1-1, with unresolved D. The CDR3 length is 14 residues. V was shortened by 2 bases and J by 0 bases, with 7 bases between the two germline ends. Germline V gene lookup returns CDR1 MNHNS and CDR2 SASEGT. The CDR3 protein is CASSERRMNTEAFF. The CDR3 DNA reads as TGTGCCAGCAGTGAAAGACGGATGAACACTGAAGCTTTCTTT.

This clonotype has only a few counts. The chain is built from TRBV9 and TRBJ2-7; the D gene is possibly TRBD1 (6 bases). V was trimmed by 0 bases and J by 3 bases, leaving 10 bases between them. This CDR3 is built from 14 residues. Germline CDR1 SGDLS, CDR2 YYNGEE. As DNA, the CDR3 is TGTGCCAGCAGCGTAGACAGGGTAGGCTACGAGCAGTACTTC. It codes for CASSVDRVGYEQYF.

The table lists this clonotype with a few counts. The chain joins TRBV28 to TRBJ1-5; 7 positions agree with TRBD1. CDR3 length equals 14 residues. Germline V gives CDR1 MDHEN, CDR2 SYDVKM. The V and J ends lost 3 bases and 8 bases, in that order; junction bases with no gene match: 7. The CDR3 bases are TGTGCCAGCAGTTTTGCACAGGGGCAGGAGCCCCAGCATTTT. Protein sequence: CASSFAQGQEPQHF. The full variable domain, its missing parts supplied by reference TRBV28 and TRBJ1-5, is DVKVTQSSRYLVKRTGEKVFLECVQDMDHENMFWYRQDPGLGLRLIYFSYDVKMKEKGDIPEGYSVSREKKERFSLILESASTNQTSMYLCASSFAQGQEPQHFGDGTRLSIL.

This clonotype was counted a few times. The chain employs TRBV25-1 and TRBJ2-6; D is uncertain. V gave up 1 base and J gave up 4 bases, with 8 bases separating them. CDR3 length: 15 amino acids. Germline values: CDR1 MGHDK, CDR2 SYGVNS. CDR3 sequence reads: CASSEFADGANVLTF. CDR3 coding DNA: TGTGCCAGCAGTGAATTCGCTGACGGGGCCAACGTCCTGACTTTC.

This clonotype occurred a few times. The rearrangement joins TRBV20-1 to TRBJ2-3; D gene ambiguous. The CDR3 sequence is 12 residues long. The V gene lost 2 bases and the J gene lost 4 bases, with 7 bases spanning the gap. Looked up from germline, CDR1 is DFQATT and CDR2 is SNEGSKA (reference sequence). Here the CDR3 DNA reads TGCAGTGCTAGACCAGAGGCAGATACGCAGTATTTT. This encodes CSARPEADTQYF.

The V and J genes are TRBV4-3 and TRBJ2-7, with 8 bases that match TRBD2. V gave up 5 bases and J gave up 2 bases; unmatched junction bases: 5. Germline V gene sequence: CDR1 LGHNA, CDR2 YSLEER. The CDR3 consists of 14 residues. CDR3 in DNA: TGCGCCAGCAGCACACGGGGGGGTACCTACGAGCAGTACTTC. Translated: CASSTRGGTYEQYF.

This chain uses TRBV11-3 with TRBJ1-1; no clear D. Germline V gene lookup returns CDR1 SGHNT and CDR2 YENEEA. CDR3 length equals 15 residues. V was clipped by 1 base and J by 0 bases, with 9 bases between them. The DNA of the CDR3 is TGTGCCAGCAGCTTAGTGACGGGGATGAACACTGAAGCTTTCTTT. Residues: CASSLVTGMNTEAFF. The complete variable domain, with remaining parts taken from reference TRBV11-3 and TRBJ1-1, reads EAGVVQSPRYKIIEKKQPVAFWCNPISGHNTLYWYLQNLGQGPELLIRYENEEAVDDSQLPKDRFSAERLKGVDSTLKIQPAELGDSAVYLCASSLVTGMNTEAFFGQGTRLTVV.

This clonotype was detected a few times. The J gene is TRBJ2-3, the V gene TRBV4-3, with TRBD2 identical over 7 bases. Per the germline V gene, CDR1 is LGHNA and CDR2 is YSLEER. This CDR3 comprises 15 residues. Germline trimming cut 6 bases from V and 2 bases from J; bases unmatched to any gene: 8. In DNA, the CDR3 is TGCGCCAGCAGTCCGCGGGAGAGATTCACAGATACGCAGTATTTT. Translating it yields CASSPRERFTDTQYF.

This clonotype has at least ten counts. The chain uses TRBV28 and TRBJ2-3, with D uncertain. There are 14 residues in the CDR3. Deletions cut 5 bases from V and 0 bases from J, with 9 bases between. Per germline, CDR1 MDHEN and CDR2 SYDVKM. CDR3 nucleotide sequence: TGTGCCAGCAGTCCCCGAACTAGCACAGATACGCAGTATTTT. Amino acid sequence: CASSPRTSTDTQYF.

The chain joins TRBV15 to TRBJ2-1; D is ambiguous. The CDR3 loop spans 13 amino acids. Trimming removed 5 bases from V and 6 bases from J, with 11 bases in between. In germline, CDR1 is LNHNV, CDR2 YYDKDF (reference sequence). The chain's CDR3 is CATSASWGNEQFF. Written as DNA, the CDR3 is TGTGCCACCAGCGCATCCTGGGGCAATGAGCAGTTCTTC.

This clonotype was counted only a few times. The rearrangement joins TRBV28 to TRBJ2-3, with 8 bases lining up with TRBD1. The CDR3 is 18 residues long. Germline CDR1 and CDR2: MDHEN and SYDVKM. Germline trimming cut 2 bases from V and 2 bases from J; bases unmatched to any gene: 12. This CDR3 is CASSLRLGTGQFTDTQYF. In nucleotides, the CDR3 is TGTGCCAGCAGTTTAAGGCTCGGGACAGGACAATTCACAGATACGCAGTATTTT. Together with reference TRBV28 and TRBJ2-3, the CDR3 gives the full variable domain: DVKVTQSSRYLVKRTGEKVFLECVQDMDHENMFWYRQDPGLGLRLIYFSYDVKMKEKGDIPEGYSVSREKKERFSLILESASTNQTSMYLCASSLRLGTGQFTDTQYFGPGTRLTVL.